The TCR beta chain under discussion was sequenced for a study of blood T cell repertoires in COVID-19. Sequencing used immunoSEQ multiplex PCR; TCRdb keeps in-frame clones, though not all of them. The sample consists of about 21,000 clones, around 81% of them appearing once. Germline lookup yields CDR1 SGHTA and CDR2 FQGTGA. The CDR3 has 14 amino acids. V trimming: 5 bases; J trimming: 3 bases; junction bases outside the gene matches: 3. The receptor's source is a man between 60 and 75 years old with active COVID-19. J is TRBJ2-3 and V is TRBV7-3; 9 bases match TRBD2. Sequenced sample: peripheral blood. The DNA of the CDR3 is TGTGCCAGCAGCAACCTAGCGGGGACAGATACGCAGTATTTT. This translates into CASSNLAGTDTQYF.